Listed here is a single TCR beta chain. Its antigen is unknown. This CDR3 is 19 amino acids long. Germline V lookup: CDR1 SGHVS, CDR2 FNYEAQ. After removal of 3 bases from V and 0 bases from J, the junction contained 9 bases not matched to a gene. The primer mix had 60 Vbeta and 13 Jbeta primers. Clones were read by immunoSEQ multiplex PCR, and TCRdb kept only the in-frame ones, dropping some. Of around 170,000 clones in the sample, just under 80% were seen once. This specimen belongs to a study of cytomegalovirus exposure and HLA in healthy donors. Findings of the study overall: In an earlier analysis, most TCR beta V segments were productive about 87% or about 30% of the time. Available immune exposure information covered CMV serostatus only. In the analysis, some V segments, TRBV6-2 and TRBV6-3 included, were excluded as indistinguishable.

The specimen sequenced was PBMCs. The rearrangement links TRBV7-6 to TRBJ1-4, with TRBD1 matching 11 bases. The origin of this receptor is a woman in her forties or fifties in good health and CMV-seropositive. For the CDR3, the DNA is TGTGCCAGCAGCTTCACACAGAAGGGACAGGGGGCAACTAATGAAAAACTGTTTTTT. It is translated as CASSFTQKGQGATNEKLFF.